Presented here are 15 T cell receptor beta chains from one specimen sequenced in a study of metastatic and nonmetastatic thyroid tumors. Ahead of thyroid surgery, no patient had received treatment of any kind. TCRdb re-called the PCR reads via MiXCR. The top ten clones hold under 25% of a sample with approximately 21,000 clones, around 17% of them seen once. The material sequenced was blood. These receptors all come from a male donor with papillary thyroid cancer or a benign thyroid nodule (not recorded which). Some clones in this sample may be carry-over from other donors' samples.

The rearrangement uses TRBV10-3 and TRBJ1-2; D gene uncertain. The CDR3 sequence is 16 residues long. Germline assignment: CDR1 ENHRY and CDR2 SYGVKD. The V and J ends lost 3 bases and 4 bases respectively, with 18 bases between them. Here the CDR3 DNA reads TGTGCCATCAGTGAATTAGAGGCCGTGGGAGGCTATGGCTACACCTTC. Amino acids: CAISELEAVGGYGYTF.

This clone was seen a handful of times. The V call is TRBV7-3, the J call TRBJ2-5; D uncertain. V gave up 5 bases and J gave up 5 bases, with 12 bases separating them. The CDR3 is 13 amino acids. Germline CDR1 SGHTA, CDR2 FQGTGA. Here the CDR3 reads CASSRRIRETQYF. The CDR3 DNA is TGTGCCAGCAGCCGCCGTATAAGGGAGACCCAGTACTTC.

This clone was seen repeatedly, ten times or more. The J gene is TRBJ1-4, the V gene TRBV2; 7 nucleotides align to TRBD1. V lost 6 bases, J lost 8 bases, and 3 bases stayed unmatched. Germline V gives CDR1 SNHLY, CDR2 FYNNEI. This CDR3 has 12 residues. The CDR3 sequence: CASSWTGEKLFF. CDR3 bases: TGTGCCAGCAGCTGGACAGGAGAAAAACTGTTTTTT.

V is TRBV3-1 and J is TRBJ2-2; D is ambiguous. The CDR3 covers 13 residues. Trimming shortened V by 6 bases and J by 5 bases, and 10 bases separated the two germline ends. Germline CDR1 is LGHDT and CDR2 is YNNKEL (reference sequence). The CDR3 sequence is CASSQARTGELFF. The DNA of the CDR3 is TGTGCCAGCAGTCAGGCGAGGACCGGGGAGCTGTTTTTT.

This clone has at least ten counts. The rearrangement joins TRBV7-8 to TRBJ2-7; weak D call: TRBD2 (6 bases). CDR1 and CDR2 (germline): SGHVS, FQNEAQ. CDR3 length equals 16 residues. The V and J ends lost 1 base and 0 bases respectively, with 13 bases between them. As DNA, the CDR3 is TGTGCCAGCAGCTTAGTTCTTAGCGGTAGCTCCTACGAGCAGTACTTC. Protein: CASSLVLSGSSYEQYF.

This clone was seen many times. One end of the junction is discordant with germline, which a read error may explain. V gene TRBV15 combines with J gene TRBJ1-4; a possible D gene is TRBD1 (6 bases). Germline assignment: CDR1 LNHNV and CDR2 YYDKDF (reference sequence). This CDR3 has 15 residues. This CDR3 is CATSREYRNMRTVVF. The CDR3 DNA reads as TGTGCCACCAGCAGAGAATACAGGAATATGAGGACAGTCGTTTTT.

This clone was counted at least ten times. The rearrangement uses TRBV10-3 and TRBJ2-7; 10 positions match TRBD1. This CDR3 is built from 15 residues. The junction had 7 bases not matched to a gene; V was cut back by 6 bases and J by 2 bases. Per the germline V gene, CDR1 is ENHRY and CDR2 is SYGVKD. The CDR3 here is CAIRRDRGATYEQYF. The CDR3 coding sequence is TGTGCCATCAGAAGGGACAGGGGCGCTACCTACGAGCAGTACTTC.

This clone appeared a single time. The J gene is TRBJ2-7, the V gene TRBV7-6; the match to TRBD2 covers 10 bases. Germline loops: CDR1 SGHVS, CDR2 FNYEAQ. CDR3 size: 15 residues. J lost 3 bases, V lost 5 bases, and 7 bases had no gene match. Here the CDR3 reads CASSLSGGGLYEQYF. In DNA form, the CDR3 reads TGTGCCAGCAGCCTAAGCGGGGGGGGCCTCTACGAGCAGTACTTC.

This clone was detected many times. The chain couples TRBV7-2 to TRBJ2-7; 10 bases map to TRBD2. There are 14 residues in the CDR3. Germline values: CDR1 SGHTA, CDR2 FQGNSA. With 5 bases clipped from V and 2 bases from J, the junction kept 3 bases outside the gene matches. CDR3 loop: CASSPGLAAYEQYF. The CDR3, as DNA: TGTGCCAGCAGCCCAGGACTAGCGGCCTACGAGCAGTACTTC.

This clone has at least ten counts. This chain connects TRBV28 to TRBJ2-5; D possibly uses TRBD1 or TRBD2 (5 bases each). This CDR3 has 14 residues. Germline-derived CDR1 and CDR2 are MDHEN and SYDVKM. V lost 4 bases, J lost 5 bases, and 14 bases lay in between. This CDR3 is CASSWDGHLETQYF. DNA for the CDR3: TGTGCCAGCAGTTGGGACGGCCACCTGGAGACCCAGTACTTC.

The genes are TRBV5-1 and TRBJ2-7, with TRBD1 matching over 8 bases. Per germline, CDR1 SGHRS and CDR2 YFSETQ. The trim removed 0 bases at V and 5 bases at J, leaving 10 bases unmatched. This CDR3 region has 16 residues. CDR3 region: CASSLDPTGATDEQYF. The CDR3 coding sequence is TGCGCCAGCAGCTTGGACCCGACAGGGGCTACCGACGAGCAGTACTTC.

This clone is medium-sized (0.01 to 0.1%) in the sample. Here the CDR3 reads CASSQDPSTGEMNYEQYF. In DNA form, the CDR3 reads TGCGCCAGCAGCCAAGATCCATCGACAGGGGAGATGAACTACGAGCAGTACTTC. The chain uses TRBV4-1 and TRBJ2-7; 8 nucleotides match TRBD1. Germline CDR1 is MGHRA and CDR2 is YSYEKL. The CDR3 spans 18 residues. V shed 0 bases, J shed 3 bases, and the junction held 13 bases outside the gene matches.

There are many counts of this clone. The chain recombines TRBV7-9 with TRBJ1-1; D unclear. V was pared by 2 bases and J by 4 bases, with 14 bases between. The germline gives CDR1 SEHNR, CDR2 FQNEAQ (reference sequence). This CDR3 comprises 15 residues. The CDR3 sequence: CASSLRSRSSTEAFF. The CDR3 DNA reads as TGTGCCAGCAGCTTAAGGTCCCGGTCGAGCACTGAAGCTTTCTTT.

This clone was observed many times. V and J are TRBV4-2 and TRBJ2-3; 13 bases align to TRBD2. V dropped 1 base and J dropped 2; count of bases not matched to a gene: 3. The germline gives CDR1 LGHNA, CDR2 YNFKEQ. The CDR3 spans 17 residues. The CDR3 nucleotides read TGTGCCAGCAGCCAAGGGGGACTAGCGGGGCTCACAGATACGCAGTATTTT. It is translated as CASSQGGLAGLTDTQYF.

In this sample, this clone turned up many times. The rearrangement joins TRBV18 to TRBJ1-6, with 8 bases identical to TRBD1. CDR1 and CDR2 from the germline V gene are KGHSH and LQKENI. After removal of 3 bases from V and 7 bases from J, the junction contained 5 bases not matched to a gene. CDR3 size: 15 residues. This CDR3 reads CASSPGTGGNSPLHF. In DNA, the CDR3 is TGTGCCAGCTCACCGGGGACAGGTGGGAATTCACCCCTCCACTTT.